These 14 T cell receptor beta chains share one sample of origin, sequenced in a study of shared clonotypes between healthy human individuals. Produced via immunoSEQ multiplex PCR; TCRdb's table is partial and in-frame only. This table holds hundreds of thousands of clones, roughly 78% found once. The sequencing sample was made of memory CD4+ T cells sorted from blood. Noted subset: CD45RA-negative fraction. The receptors here all came from a woman younger than 45 in good health.

This chain joins TRBV7-9 and TRBJ2-1; TRBD2 matches 9 bases. Trimming cost V 1 base and J 7 bases; bases outside gene matches: 14. This CDR3 contains 18 residues. Germline CDR1 SEHNR, CDR2 FQNEAQ (reference sequence). CDR3 protein: CASSLGLVLAGSKNEQFF. In nucleotides, the CDR3 is TGTGCCAGCAGCTTAGGGCTAGTCCTAGCGGGATCAAAGAATGAGCAGTTCTTC.

The genes are TRBV28 and TRBJ1-4, with D unresolved. V lost 4 bases, J lost 8 bases, and 5 bases lay in between. This CDR3 comprises 11 residues. Germline V gene data show CDR1 as MDHEN and CDR2 as SYDVKM. As DNA, the CDR3 is TGTGCCAGCAGTTCCAGCGAAAAACTGTTTTTT. This encodes CASSSSEKLFF.

This clone was detected only a few times. Written as DNA, the CDR3 is TGCGCCAGCAGCTTGGAACCCAACACTCCTGGGGCCAACGTCCTGACTTTC. This encodes CASSLEPNTPGANVLTF. The chain is built from TRBV5-1 and TRBJ2-6; no firm D call. Trimming left V 0 bases short and J 2 bases short, with 12 bases between. The CDR3 has 17 amino acids. CDR1 is SGHRS, CDR2 YFSETQ, per germline.

This clone has a handful of counts. The V gene is TRBV29-1, the J gene TRBJ2-4; a weak D match, TRBD1 (6 bases). The germline CDR1 and CDR2 sequences are SQVTM and ANQGSEA. Trimming took off 6 bases at V and 10 bases at J, with 22 bases between the two ends. The CDR3 runs to 14 residues. CDR3 region: CSVGFRGASGIQYF. DNA of the CDR3: TGCAGCGTAGGGTTCAGGGGCGCGAGTGGAATTCAGTACTTC.

The chain is built from TRBV6-1 and TRBJ1-1; perhaps TRBD1 as D (6 bases). Germline V gene lookup returns CDR1 MNHNS and CDR2 SASEGT. V dropped 2 bases and J dropped 3 bases, with 13 bases sitting between them. This CDR3 is 15 amino acids long. CDR3 residues: CASSERPGAYTEAFF. The CDR3 nucleotides are TGTGCCAGCAGTGAACGTCCGGGGGCGTACACTGAAGCTTTCTTT.

This chain links TRBV7-8 with TRBJ2-1; no firm D call. The CDR3 covers 16 residues. With 6 bases removed from V and 4 bases from J, the gap between germline ends came to 19 bases. Germline CDR1 is SGHVS and CDR2 is FQNEAQ. CDR3 sequence reads: CASSSLFFDAYNEQFF. CDR3 bases: TGTGCCAGCAGTTCCCTTTTTTTTGATGCGTACAATGAGCAGTTCTTC.

The rearrangement uses TRBV28 and TRBJ1-3; the D is unclear. The V and J ends lost 1 base and 2 bases respectively, with 6 bases between them. Germline lookup yields CDR1 MDHEN and CDR2 SYDVKM. The CDR3 consists of 14 residues. DNA for the CDR3: TGTGCCAGCAGTTTATCTTCCACTGGAAACACCATATATTTT. This codes for CASSLSSTGNTIYF.

This chain uses TRBV6-6 with TRBJ1-5; D is undetermined. With 5 bases removed from V and 1 base from J, the gap between germline ends came to 9 bases. Germline V gene lookup returns CDR1 MNHNY and CDR2 SVGAGI (reference sequence). The CDR3 is 14 amino acids. The CDR3 protein is CASSALGSNQPQHF. CDR3 in DNA: TGTGCCAGCAGTGCCTTAGGGAGCAATCAGCCCCAGCATTTT.

Worth noting for this clone: At one end, the junction sequence differs from germline, possibly due to a read error. V and J are TRBV7-2 and TRBJ2-1; D not certain. This CDR3 spans 14 amino acids. The germline V gene has CDR1 SGHTA and CDR2 FQGNSA. The CDR3 sequence: CASSLAVVTVPAIF. The CDR3 DNA sequence: TGTGCCAGCAGCTTAGCGGTAGTGACGGTCCCTGCGATCTTC.

This clone was observed a few times. The rearrangement uses TRBV2 and TRBJ1-5; tentatively, D is TRBD1 (5 bases). Trimming removed 3 bases from V and 7 bases from J, with 10 bases in between. This CDR3 has 13 residues. Germline lookup yields CDR1 SNHLY and CDR2 FYNNEI. The CDR3 is CASSDIGDQPQHF. The CDR3, as DNA: TGTGCCAGCAGTGATATTGGGGACCAGCCCCAGCATTTT.

The chain has TRBV19 and TRBJ2-7, with D tentatively TRBD1 (6 bases). The CDR3 is 14 residues long. The ends were cut back, 5 bases at V and 2 bases at J, with 13 bases in the middle. Germline V CDR1 and CDR2: LNHDA, SQIVND (reference sequence). The CDR3 bases are TGTGCCAGTAGTCGACAGGTGGGAACCTACGAGCAGTACTTC. The encoded protein is CASSRQVGTYEQYF.

There are a few counts of this clone. The CDR3 bases are TGTGCCAGCAGTGTAGCGGGGGGCGGTCAGCCCCAGCATTTT. This translates into CASSVAGGGQPQHF. V gene TRBV28 combines with J gene TRBJ1-5; maybe TRBD1 (6 bases). The CDR3 is made up of 14 amino acids. Germline V gene lookup returns CDR1 MDHEN and CDR2 SYDVKM. Trimming stripped 5 bases from V and 6 bases from J, with 14 bases between. Full variable domain (remainder filled in from reference TRBV28 and TRBJ1-5): DVKVTQSSRYLVKRTGEKVFLECVQDMDHENMFWYRQDPGLGLRLIYFSYDVKMKEKGDIPEGYSVSREKKERFSLILESASTNQTSMYLCASSVAGGGQPQHFGDGTRLSIL.

CDR3 DNA: TGTGCCAGCAGGCGGGGGACAGGGGGTCTAGCTAACTATGGCTACACCTTC. Amino acid sequence: CASRRGTGGLANYGYTF. The chain recombines TRBV28 with TRBJ1-2; 11 bases map to TRBD1. The trim removed 6 bases at V and 0 bases at J, leaving 9 bases unmatched. The CDR3 runs to 17 residues. Germline CDR1 MDHEN, CDR2 SYDVKM.

Concerning this clone: Other DNA sequences within the sample encode an identical CDR3. The chain combines TRBV7-2 with TRBJ2-7, with TRBD2 as a possible D gene (5 bases). CDR3 length equals 12 residues. The germline CDR1 and CDR2 sequences are SGHTA and FQGNSA. The V and J ends lost 2 bases and 7 bases respectively, with 9 bases between them. Written as DNA, the CDR3 is TGTGCCAGCAGCTTATACCGGGGAGAGCAGTACTTC. Translation gives CASSLYRGEQYF.